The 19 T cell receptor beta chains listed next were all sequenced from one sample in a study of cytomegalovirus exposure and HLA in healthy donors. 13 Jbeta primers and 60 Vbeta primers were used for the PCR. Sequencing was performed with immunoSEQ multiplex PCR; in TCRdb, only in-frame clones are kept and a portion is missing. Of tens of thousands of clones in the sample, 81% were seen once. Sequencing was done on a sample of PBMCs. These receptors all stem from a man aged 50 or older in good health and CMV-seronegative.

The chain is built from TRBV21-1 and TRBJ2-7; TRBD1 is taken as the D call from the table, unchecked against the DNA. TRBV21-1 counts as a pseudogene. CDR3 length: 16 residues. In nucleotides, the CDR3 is TGTGCCAGCAGGACACTCCGGGACAGGGGCGCCTACGAGCAGTACTTC. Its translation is CASRTLRDRGAYEQYF.

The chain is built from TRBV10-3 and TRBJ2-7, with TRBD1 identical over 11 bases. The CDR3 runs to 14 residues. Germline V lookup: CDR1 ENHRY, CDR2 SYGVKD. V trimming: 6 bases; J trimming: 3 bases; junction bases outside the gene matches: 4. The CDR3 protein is CAISPGQGGYEQYF. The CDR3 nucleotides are TGTGCCATCAGCCCGGGACAGGGGGGCTACGAGCAGTACTTC.

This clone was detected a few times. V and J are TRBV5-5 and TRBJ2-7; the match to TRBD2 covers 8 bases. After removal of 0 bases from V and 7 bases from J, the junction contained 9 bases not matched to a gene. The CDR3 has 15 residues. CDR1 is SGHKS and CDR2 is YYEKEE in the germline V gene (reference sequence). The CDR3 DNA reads TGTGCCAGCAGCTTGGCCGGAGCGGGAGTAGGGGAGCAGTACTTC. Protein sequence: CASSLAGAGVGEQYF. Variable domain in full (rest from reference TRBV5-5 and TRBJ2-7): DAGVTQSPTHLIKTRGQQVTLRCSPISGHKSVSWYQQVLGQGPQFIFQYYEKEERGRGNFPDRFSARQFPNYSSELNVNALLLGDSALYLCASSLAGAGVGEQYFGPGTRLTVT.

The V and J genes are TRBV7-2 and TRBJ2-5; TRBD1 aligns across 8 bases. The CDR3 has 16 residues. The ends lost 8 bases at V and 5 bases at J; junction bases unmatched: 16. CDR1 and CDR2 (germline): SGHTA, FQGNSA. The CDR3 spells CASQRGRQGYMETQYF. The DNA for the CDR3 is TGTGCCAGCCAAAGGGGACGACAGGGGTATATGGAGACCCAGTACTTC.

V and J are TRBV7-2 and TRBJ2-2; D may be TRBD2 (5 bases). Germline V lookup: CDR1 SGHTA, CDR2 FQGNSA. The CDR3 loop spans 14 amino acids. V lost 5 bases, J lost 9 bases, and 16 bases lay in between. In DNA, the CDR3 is TGTGCCAGCAGCCTACAACCGGGGAGAAGGGAGCTGTTTTTT. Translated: CASSLQPGRRELFF.

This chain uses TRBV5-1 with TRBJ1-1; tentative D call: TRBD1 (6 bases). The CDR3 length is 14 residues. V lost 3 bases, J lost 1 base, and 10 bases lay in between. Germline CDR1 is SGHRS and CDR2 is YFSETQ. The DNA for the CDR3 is TGCGCCAGCAGCTACGAACAGGGGAACACTGAAGCTTTCTTT. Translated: CASSYEQGNTEAFF.

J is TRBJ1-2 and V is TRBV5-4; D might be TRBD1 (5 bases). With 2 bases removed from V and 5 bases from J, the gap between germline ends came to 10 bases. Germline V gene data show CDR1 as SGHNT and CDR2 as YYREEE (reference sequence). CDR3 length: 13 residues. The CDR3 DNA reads TGTGCCAGCAGCTTAAATCAGGGTTATGGCTACACCTTC. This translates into CASSLNQGYGYTF.

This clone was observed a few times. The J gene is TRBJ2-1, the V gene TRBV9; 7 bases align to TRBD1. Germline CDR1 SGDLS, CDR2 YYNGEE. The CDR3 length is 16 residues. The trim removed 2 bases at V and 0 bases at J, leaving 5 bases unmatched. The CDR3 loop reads CASSVLGGSSYNEQFF. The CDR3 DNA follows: TGTGCCAGCAGCGTGTTAGGGGGCAGCTCCTACAATGAGCAGTTCTTC.

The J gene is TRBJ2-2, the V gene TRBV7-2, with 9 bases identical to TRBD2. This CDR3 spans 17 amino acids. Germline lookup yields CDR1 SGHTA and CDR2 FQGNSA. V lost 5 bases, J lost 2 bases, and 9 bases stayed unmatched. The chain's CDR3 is CASSPRAGGPNTGELFF. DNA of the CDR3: TGTGCCAGCAGCCCTCGAGCGGGGGGACCTAACACCGGGGAGCTGTTTTTT.

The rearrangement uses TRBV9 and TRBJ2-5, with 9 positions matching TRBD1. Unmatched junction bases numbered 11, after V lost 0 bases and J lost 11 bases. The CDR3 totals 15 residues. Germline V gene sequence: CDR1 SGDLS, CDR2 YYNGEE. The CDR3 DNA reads TGTGCCAGCAGCGTAGGGGACAGGGTCTCCTCACAGCAGTACTTC. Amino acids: CASSVGDRVSSQQYF.

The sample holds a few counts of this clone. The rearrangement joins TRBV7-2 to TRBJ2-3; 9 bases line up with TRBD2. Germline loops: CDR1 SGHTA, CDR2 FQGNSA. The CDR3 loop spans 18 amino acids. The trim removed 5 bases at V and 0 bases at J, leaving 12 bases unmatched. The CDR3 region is CASSLEGLAGTSTDTQYF. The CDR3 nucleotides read TGTGCCAGCAGCCTAGAGGGGCTAGCGGGGACTAGCACAGATACGCAGTATTTT.

The chain's CDR3 is CASSPTGGRDIQYF. Here the CDR3 DNA reads TGTGCCAGCAGCCCAACAGGGGGCAGGGACATTCAGTACTTC. The chain is built from TRBV6-5 and TRBJ2-4; 9 nucleotides line up with TRBD1. The junction had 8 bases not matched to a gene; V was cut back by 6 bases and J by 8 bases. The CDR3 extends over 14 amino acids. From germline, CDR1 is MNHEY and CDR2 SVGAGI.

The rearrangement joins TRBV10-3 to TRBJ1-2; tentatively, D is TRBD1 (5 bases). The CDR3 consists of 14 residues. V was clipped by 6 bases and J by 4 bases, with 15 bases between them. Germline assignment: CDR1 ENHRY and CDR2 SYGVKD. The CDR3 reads CAIRSAQGPYGYTF. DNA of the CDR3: TGTGCCATCAGGTCCGCGCAGGGTCCCTATGGCTACACCTTC.

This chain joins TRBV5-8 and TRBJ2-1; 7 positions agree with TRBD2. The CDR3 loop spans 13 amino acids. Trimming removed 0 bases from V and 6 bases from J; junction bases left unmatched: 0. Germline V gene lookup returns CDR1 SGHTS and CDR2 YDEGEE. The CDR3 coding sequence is TGTGCCAGCAGCTTGGTAGCGGGCAATGAGCAGTTCTTC. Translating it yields CASSLVAGNEQFF.

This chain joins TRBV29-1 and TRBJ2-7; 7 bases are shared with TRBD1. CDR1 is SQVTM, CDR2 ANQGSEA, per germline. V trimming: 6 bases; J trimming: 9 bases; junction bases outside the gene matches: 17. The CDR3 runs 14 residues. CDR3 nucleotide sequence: TGCAGCGTCCTCTCCCGGGACAGCGTGTTGGGGCAGTACTTC. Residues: CSVLSRDSVLGQYF.

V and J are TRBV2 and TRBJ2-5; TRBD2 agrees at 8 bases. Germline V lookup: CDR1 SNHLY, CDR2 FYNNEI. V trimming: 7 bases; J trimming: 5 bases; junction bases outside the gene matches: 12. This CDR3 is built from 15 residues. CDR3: CASKGDQRGIETQYF. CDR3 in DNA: TGTGCCAGCAAGGGGGACCAGCGGGGGATCGAGACCCAGTACTTC. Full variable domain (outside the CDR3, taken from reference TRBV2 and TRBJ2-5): EPEVTQTPSHQVTQMGQEVILRCVPISNHLYFYWYRQILGQKVEFLVSFYNNEISEKSEIFDDQFSVERPDGSNFTLKIRSTKLEDSAMYFCASKGDQRGIETQYFGPGTRLLVL.

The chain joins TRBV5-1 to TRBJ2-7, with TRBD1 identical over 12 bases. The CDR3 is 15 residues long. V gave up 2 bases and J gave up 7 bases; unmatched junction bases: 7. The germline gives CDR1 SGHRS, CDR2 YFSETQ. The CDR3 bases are TGCGCCAGCAGCTTAGGGACAGGGGGCCGCTTGGAGCAGTACTTC. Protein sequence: CASSLGTGGRLEQYF.

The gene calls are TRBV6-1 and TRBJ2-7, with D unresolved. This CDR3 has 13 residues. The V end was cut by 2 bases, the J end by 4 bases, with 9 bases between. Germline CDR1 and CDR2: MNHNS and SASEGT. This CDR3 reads CASSERSGYEQYF. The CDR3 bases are TGTGCCAGCAGTGAAAGGAGTGGTTACGAGCAGTACTTC.

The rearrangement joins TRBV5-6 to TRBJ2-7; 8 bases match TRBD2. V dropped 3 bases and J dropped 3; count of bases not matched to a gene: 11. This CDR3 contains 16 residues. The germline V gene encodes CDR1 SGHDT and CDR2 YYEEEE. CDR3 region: CASSSGLSGGYYEQYF. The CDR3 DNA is TGTGCCAGCAGCTCTGGTTTAAGCGGGGGTTACTACGAGCAGTACTTC. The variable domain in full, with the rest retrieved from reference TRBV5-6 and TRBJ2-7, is DAGVTQSPTHLIKTRGQQVTLRCSPKSGHDTVSWYQQALGQGPQFIFQYYEEEERQRGNFPDRFSGHQFPNYSSELNVNALLLGDSALYLCASSSGLSGGYYEQYFGPGTRLTVT.